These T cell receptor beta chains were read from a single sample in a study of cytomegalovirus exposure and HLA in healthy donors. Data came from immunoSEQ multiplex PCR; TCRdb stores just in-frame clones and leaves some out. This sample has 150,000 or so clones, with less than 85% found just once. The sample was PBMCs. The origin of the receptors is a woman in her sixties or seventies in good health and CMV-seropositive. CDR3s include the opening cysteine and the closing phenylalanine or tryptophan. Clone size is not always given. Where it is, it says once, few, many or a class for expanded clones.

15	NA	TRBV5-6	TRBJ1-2	CASSPEGLLFYGYTF
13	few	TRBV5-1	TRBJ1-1	CASSLTGGTEAFF
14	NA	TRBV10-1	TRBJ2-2	CASSEWGGTGELFF
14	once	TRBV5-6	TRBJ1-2	CASSPQGAANGYTF
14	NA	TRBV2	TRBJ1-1	CASSTLRGGTEAFF
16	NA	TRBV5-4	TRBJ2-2	CASSLGGRGGTGELFF
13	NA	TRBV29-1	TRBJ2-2	CSVWTSNTGELFF
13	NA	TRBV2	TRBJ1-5	CASQKDRGQPQHF
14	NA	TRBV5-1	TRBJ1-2	CASSTLQGAGVYTF
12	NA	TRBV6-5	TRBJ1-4	CASSRGGEKLFF
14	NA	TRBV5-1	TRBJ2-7	CASSSERGAYEQYF
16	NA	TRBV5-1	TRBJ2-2	CASSLAGGANTGELFF
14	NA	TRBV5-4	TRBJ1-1	CASSFSQGNTEAFF
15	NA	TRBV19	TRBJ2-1	CASSIGGESDNEQFF
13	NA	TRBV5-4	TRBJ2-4	CASSSPGQEDQYF
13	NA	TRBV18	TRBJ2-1	CASSPGLLNEQFF
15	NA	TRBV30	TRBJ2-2	CAWRRDRVVTGELFF
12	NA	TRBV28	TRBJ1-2	CASSSKSHGYTF
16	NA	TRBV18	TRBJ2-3	CASSFTGTGRTDTQYF
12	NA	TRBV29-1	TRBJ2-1	CTSLAGVSEQFF
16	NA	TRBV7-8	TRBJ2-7	CASSSPVARRDYEQYF
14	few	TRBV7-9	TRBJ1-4	CASSRGGAGEKLFF
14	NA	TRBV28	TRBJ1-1	CASSFHRMNTEAFF
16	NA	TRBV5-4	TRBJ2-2	CASSPDPGAYTGELFF
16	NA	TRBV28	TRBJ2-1	CASSATGTGYYNEQFF
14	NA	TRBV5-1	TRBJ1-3	CASSSGTGTNTIYF
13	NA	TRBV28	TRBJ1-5	CASSLPHVGPQHF
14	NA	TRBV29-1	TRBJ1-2	CSVDPTTDNYGYTF
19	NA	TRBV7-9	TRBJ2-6	CASSRGQGLGLSGANVLTF
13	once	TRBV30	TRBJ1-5	CAFGTNSNQPQHF
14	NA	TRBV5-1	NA	CASSPGTSGSEQYF
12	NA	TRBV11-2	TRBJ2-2	CASSLVGRELFF
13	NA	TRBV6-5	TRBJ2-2	CASSRGDTGELFF
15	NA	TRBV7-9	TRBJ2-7	CASSTWTGGSDEQYF
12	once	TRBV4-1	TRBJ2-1	CASSPNGGEQFF
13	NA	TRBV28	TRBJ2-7	CASSLSGPYEQYF
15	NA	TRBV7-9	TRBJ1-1	CASSLSGGDLTEAFF
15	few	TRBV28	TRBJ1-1	CASSLATGGSPEAFF
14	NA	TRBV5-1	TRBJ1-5	CASSPGYSNQPQHF
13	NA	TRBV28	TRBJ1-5	CASAGRANQPQHF
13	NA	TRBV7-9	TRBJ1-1	CASSEDSYTEAFF
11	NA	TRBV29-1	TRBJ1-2	CSVGGQYGYTF
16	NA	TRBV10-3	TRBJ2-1	CAISDSGDSQKNEQFF
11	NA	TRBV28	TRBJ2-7	CASSLTYEQYF
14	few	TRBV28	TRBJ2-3	CASSSRGFTDTQYF
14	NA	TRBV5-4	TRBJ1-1	CASSWGGMNTEAFF
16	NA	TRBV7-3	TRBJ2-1	CASSLNAAGGYNEQFF
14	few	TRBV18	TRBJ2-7	CASSPETGGYEQYF
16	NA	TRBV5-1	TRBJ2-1	CASSSSSTSGGNEQFF
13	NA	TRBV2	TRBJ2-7	CASSESGFNEQYF
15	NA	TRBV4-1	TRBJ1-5	CASSQDGQENQPQHF
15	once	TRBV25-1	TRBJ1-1	CASRGRGQGGTEAFF
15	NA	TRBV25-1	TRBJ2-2	CASSEYFPSGGELFF